What follows are 19 T cell receptor beta chains derived from one specimen sequenced in a study of Ad26.COV2.S vaccination and SARS-CoV-2 variants. Profiling relied on immunoSEQ multiplex PCR, and the TCRdb table lists in-frame clones only, not all of them. The table includes more than 250,000 clones, 70% to 90% detected once. The treatment denotes: about 20 received Ad26.COV2.S at low or high dose, single or two shots; about five received placebo; per-sample allocation not given. Specimens were obtained on day 63 following the first vaccine or placebo injection. Here the sequenced sample was peripheral blood, taken in a trial of Ad26.COV2.S vaccine versus placebo. All receptors come from a person aged 18-60 years who received the Ad26.COV2.S COVID-19 vaccine or a placebo.

This chain joins TRBV4-3 and TRBJ1-3; D unclear. CDR3 size: 16 residues. Germline V gene lookup returns CDR1 LGHNA and CDR2 YSLEER. V lost 0 bases and J lost 1, with 10 bases in between. In DNA form, the CDR3 reads TGCGCCAGCAGCCAAGATCTCGGAGTTTCTGGAAACACCATATATTTT. This codes for CASSQDLGVSGNTIYF.

The V call is TRBV15, the J call TRBJ2-7, with 10 bases aligning to TRBD1. V lost 0 bases and J lost 0; bases outside the gene matches: 5. Germline CDR1 and CDR2: LNHNV and YYDKDF (reference sequence). This CDR3 is built from 17 residues. This chain's CDR3 is CATSREDRGDLSYEQYF. The CDR3 bases are TGTGCCACCAGCAGAGAGGACAGGGGGGACCTCTCCTACGAGCAGTACTTC.

This clone was picked up a small number of times. The chain uses TRBV6-1 and TRBJ1-2; the match to TRBD1 covers 9 bases. V shed 0 bases and J 5 bases; nucleotides not matched to a gene: 7. Germline CDR1 is MNHNS and CDR2 is SASEGT. The CDR3 is 16 residues long. DNA of the CDR3: TGTGCCAGCAGTGAAGCCGAAGTGGGACAGGGATATGGCTACACCTTC. The encoded protein is CASSEAEVGQGYGYTF.

The rearrangement joins TRBV5-1 to TRBJ2-2; TRBD2 matches at 10 bases. Germline CDR1 and CDR2: SGHRS and YFSETQ. Trimming took 5 bases from V and 1 from J; bases not matched to a gene: 2. The CDR3 has 15 amino acids. Written as DNA, the CDR3 is TGCGCCAGCAGTAGACTAGCGGGGAACACCGGGGAGCTGTTTTTT. Its translation is CASSRLAGNTGELFF.

CDR3 residues: CASSHRDRSNQPQHF. In nucleotides, the CDR3 is TGTGCCAGCAGCCACCGGGACAGGAGCAATCAGCCCCAGCATTTT. The V gene is TRBV6-5, the J gene TRBJ1-5; 8 nucleotides agree with TRBD1. Germline V gene data show CDR1 as MNHEY and CDR2 as SVGAGI. V was pared by 6 bases and J by 1 base, with 5 bases of the junction left unmatched. The CDR3 has 15 residues.

The sample holds one count of this clone. CDR3 nucleotides: TGTGCCAGCAGTGAACCCAGCCGTCCCAATGAGCAGTTCTTC. Protein sequence: CASSEPSRPNEQFF. This chain uses TRBV6-1 with TRBJ2-1, with unresolved D. Germline lookup yields CDR1 MNHNS and CDR2 SASEGT. The V gene lost 2 bases and the J gene lost 6 bases, with 11 bases spanning the gap. There are 14 residues in the CDR3.

This clone was found a few times. The chain couples TRBV7-8 to TRBJ1-5; D is possibly TRBD1 (5 bases). CDR1 and CDR2 (germline): SGHVS, FQNEAQ. Trimming cost V 3 bases and J 2 bases, with 17 bases left between them. CDR3 length: 17 amino acids. As DNA, the CDR3 is TGTGCCAGCAGCTTGGGGGGGAGGGGTCAGGGCAATCAGCCCCAGCATTTT. It encodes CASSLGGRGQGNQPQHF.

The chain uses TRBV7-8 and TRBJ2-7; 9 positions match TRBD2. The CDR3 extends over 16 amino acids. Per the germline V gene, CDR1 is SGHVS and CDR2 is FQNEAQ. The junction had 4 bases not matched to a gene; V was cut back by 1 base and J by 0 bases. The CDR3 bases are TGTGCCAGCAGCTTAGGTGTAGCGGGAGCCTCCTACGAGCAGTACTTC. It yields the protein CASSLGVAGASYEQYF. The whole variable domain, filled in from reference TRBV7-8 and TRBJ2-7, reads GAGVSQSPRYKVAKRGQDVALRCDPISGHVSLFWYQQALGQGPEFLTYFQNEAQLDKSGLPSDRFFAERPEGSVSTLKIQRTQQEDSAVYLCASSLGVAGASYEQYFGPGTRLTVT.

This clone was recorded only once. V and J are TRBV18 and TRBJ2-1; D unclear. V lost 2 bases and J 6 bases, leaving 8 bases between the germline ends. The CDR3 covers 13 residues. Germline CDR1 KGHSH, CDR2 LQKENI. The CDR3: CASSPNEGNEQFF. In DNA form, the CDR3 reads TGTGCCAGCTCACCAAATGAAGGCAATGAGCAGTTCTTC.

This clone has only one observation. V is TRBV4-2 and J is TRBJ1-1; D ambiguous. V was trimmed by 0 bases and J by 5 bases, leaving 13 bases between them. There are 15 residues in the CDR3. Germline assignment: CDR1 LGHNA and CDR2 YNFKEQ. CDR3 region: CASSQDRRVGTEAFF. The CDR3 nucleotides are TGTGCCAGCAGCCAAGATAGGAGGGTCGGGACTGAAGCTTTCTTT.

CDR3 DNA sequence: TGTGCCTGGAGTGTACATGGGGGCACTGAAGCTTTCTTT. Protein: CAWSVHGGTEAFF. V gene TRBV30 combines with J gene TRBJ1-1; D is perhaps TRBD1 (5 bases). The CDR3 is made up of 13 amino acids. V lost 0 bases and J 4 bases, leaving 9 bases between the germline ends. Germline assignment: CDR1 GTSNPN and CDR2 SVGIG (reference sequence).

This sequence joins TRBV5-1 and TRBJ2-5; weak D call: TRBD1 (5 bases). CDR3 length: 15 amino acids. Deletions cut 0 bases from V and 2 bases from J, with 11 bases between. Germline CDR1 and CDR2: SGHRS and YFSETQ. The CDR3: CASSLALGQQETQYF. The CDR3 DNA is TGCGCCAGCAGCTTGGCTCTAGGACAACAAGAGACCCAGTACTTC.

V gene TRBV5-1 combines with J gene TRBJ1-1; 7 bases agree with TRBD1. V was pared by 3 bases and J by 0 bases, with 14 bases of the junction left unmatched. CDR3 length equals 18 residues. Germline V gene lookup returns CDR1 SGHRS and CDR2 YFSETQ. CDR3 residues: CASSSDMNRGGLNTEAFF. As DNA, the CDR3 is TGCGCCAGCAGCTCGGATATGAACAGGGGTGGACTGAACACTGAAGCTTTCTTT. Looking up the rest from reference TRBV5-1 and TRBJ1-1 gives the full variable domain: KAGVTQTPRYLIKTRGQQVTLSCSPISGHRSVSWYQQTPGQGLQFLFEYFSETQRNKGNFPGRFSGRQFSNSRSEMNVSTLELGDSALYLCASSSDMNRGGLNTEAFFGQGTRLTVV.

This clone is a singleton in its sample. The genes are TRBV2 and TRBJ1-5, with D possibly matching TRBD1 (5 bases). Germline V gives CDR1 SNHLY, CDR2 FYNNEI. With 3 bases removed from V and 4 bases from J, the gap between germline ends came to 25 bases. This CDR3 has 19 residues. CDR3 in DNA: TGTGCCAGCAGTGATCTATCTATTCGGACACCCCTCGGGAATCAGCCCCAGCATTTT. Protein sequence: CASSDLSIRTPLGNQPQHF.

This chain joins TRBV5-1 and TRBJ2-5; maybe TRBD1 (5 bases). The V and J ends lost 0 bases and 0 bases respectively, with 9 bases between them. Looked up from germline, CDR1 is SGHRS and CDR2 is YFSETQ. The CDR3 runs 15 residues. The CDR3 loop is CASSLVKGNQETQYF. In nucleotides, the CDR3 is TGCGCCAGCAGCTTGGTCAAGGGGAACCAAGAGACCCAGTACTTC.

V is TRBV7-2 and J is TRBJ1-1; the match to TRBD1 covers 7 bases. The junction had 10 bases not matched to a gene; V was cut back by 4 bases and J by 2 bases. Per the germline V gene, CDR1 is SGHTA and CDR2 is FQGNSA. The CDR3 has 16 amino acids. The CDR3 DNA reads TGTGCCAGCAGCTCACGAAGCAACAGGGGAAACACTGAAGCTTTCTTT. Its translation: CASSSRSNRGNTEAFF.

This rearrangement joins TRBV30 to TRBJ2-6; 9 bases match TRBD1. This CDR3 has 19 amino acids. CDR1 GTSNPN and CDR2 SVGIG come from the germline V gene (reference sequence). V lost 6 bases, J lost 4 bases, and 19 bases stayed unmatched. Written as DNA, the CDR3 is TGTGCCTGCCCCAGGCGAACGCGGGGACAGGGAACCGGGGCCAACGTCCTGACTTTC. It specifies CACPRRTRGQGTGANVLTF.

The rearrangement uses TRBV2 and TRBJ1-2; perhaps TRBD1 as D (5 bases). CDR1 SNHLY and CDR2 FYNNEI come from the germline V gene. Trimming took off 5 bases at V and 8 bases at J, with 15 bases between the two ends. The CDR3 is made up of 13 amino acids. In DNA, the CDR3 is TGTGCCAGCAGTCGTTTCAGGGAGTACGGCTACACCTTC. The encoded protein is CASSRFREYGYTF.

This sequence joins TRBV12-3 or TRBV12-4 and TRBJ1-1; D gene uncertain. The CDR3 contains 12 residues. V gave up 4 bases and J gave up 8 bases, with 11 bases separating them. In DNA form, the CDR3 reads TGTGCCAGCAGTTGGGAGGACCTAGAAGCTTTCTTT. Translation gives CASSWEDLEAFF.